This T cell receptor beta chain is from a study of cytomegalovirus exposure and HLA in healthy donors. Primers for the PCR totalled 60 Vbeta and 13 Jbeta. Only in-frame clones appear in the TCRdb table, and some are missing; sequencing was by immunoSEQ multiplex PCR. The sample holds over 120,000 clones; over 65% are singletons and the top ten take 4.3%. Germline values: CDR1 SGHTA, CDR2 FQGTGA. The ends were cut back, 6 bases at V and 0 bases at J, with 11 bases in the middle. The CDR3 is 14 amino acids. This TCR was recovered from a man between 18 and 29 years old in good health and CMV-seropositive. Material: PBMCs. This sequence joins TRBV7-3 and TRBJ1-1; D is undetermined. Written as DNA, the CDR3 is TGTGCCAGCAGTACAACGGGGATGAACACTGAAGCTTTCTTT. Encoded protein: CASSTTGMNTEAFF.